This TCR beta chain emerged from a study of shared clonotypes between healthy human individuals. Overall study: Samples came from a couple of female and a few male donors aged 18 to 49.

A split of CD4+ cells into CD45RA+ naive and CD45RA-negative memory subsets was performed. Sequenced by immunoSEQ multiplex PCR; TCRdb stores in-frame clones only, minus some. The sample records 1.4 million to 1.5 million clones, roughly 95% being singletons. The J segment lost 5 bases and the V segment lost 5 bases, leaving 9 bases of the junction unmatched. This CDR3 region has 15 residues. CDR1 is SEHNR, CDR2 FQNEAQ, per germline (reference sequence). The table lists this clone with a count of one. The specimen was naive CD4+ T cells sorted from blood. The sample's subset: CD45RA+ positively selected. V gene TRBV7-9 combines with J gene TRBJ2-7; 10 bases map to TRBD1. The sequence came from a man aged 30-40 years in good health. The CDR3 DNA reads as TGTGCCAGCAGCATGACCGGGACAGGGGTCGACGAGCAGTACTTC. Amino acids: CASSMTGTGVDEQYF.